This passage covers 11 T cell receptor beta chains from one sample sequenced in a study of blood T cells in healthy people across ages. Through a sample-barcoded 5' primer and a J-beta primer mix, a second PCR was run for roughly 6 to 12 cycles. TCRdb re-called the 5' RACE reads with MiXCR, one entry per CDR3 protein. The repertoire holds 800,000 to 900,000 distinct CDR3 sequences, with under 80% as singletons. Material for sequencing was blood. The source is a man aged 25-40 years in good health.

The gene calls are TRBV20-1 and TRBJ1-2, with D uncertain. The CDR3 sequence is 14 residues long. CDR1 is DFQATT, CDR2 SNEGSKA, per germline (reference sequence). Between the trimmed V and J ends, which lost 6 bases and 4 bases, there was a span of 18 bases. The CDR3 DNA is TGCAGTGCCCCTACCAAGCGACTCCCCTATGGCTACACCTTC. Protein sequence: CSAPTKRLPYGYTF.

The chain employs TRBV4-1 and TRBJ2-4; 8 nucleotides line up with TRBD2. The DNA matches TRBJ2-7 better at its end, which makes the J call doubtful. The CDR3 covers 15 residues. Germline CDR1 and CDR2: MGHRA and YSYEKL. CDR3 amino acids: CASSWGLDTSYEQYF. The CDR3, as DNA: TGCGCCAGCAGCTGGGGACTAGATACCTCCTACGAGCAGTACTTC.

This clonotype was seen repeatedly, ten times or more. The chain joins TRBV29-1 to TRBJ2-5, with TRBD1 identical over 7 bases. The trim removed 1 base at V and 5 bases at J, leaving 7 bases unmatched. Germline lookup yields CDR1 SQVTM and CDR2 ANQGSEA. CDR3 length: 14 amino acids. CDR3 residues: CSVEGGQGEETQYF. CDR3 nucleotides: TGCAGCGTTGAAGGGGGGCAGGGGGAGGAGACCCAGTACTTC.

This clonotype was counted only a few times. J is TRBJ2-3 and V is TRBV7-9; 7 bases are shared with TRBD2. The length of the CDR3 is 17 residues. Germline CDR1 and CDR2: SEHNR and FQNEAQ (reference sequence). V shed 0 bases and J 6 bases; nucleotides not matched to a gene: 12. CDR3 residues: CASSLATLSGEADTQYF. CDR3 coding DNA: TGTGCCAGCAGCTTAGCCACTTTGAGCGGGGAGGCCGATACGCAGTATTTT.

This chain connects TRBV29-1 to TRBJ1-2; D ambiguous. The ends were cut back, 3 bases at V and 5 bases at J, with 13 bases in the middle. The CDR3 is made up of 13 amino acids. Germline CDR1 and CDR2: SQVTM and ANQGSEA. The CDR3 reads CSVDQRERYGYTF. The CDR3 DNA reads TGCAGCGTTGACCAAAGGGAGCGGTATGGCTACACCTTC.

Here the CDR3 DNA reads TGTGCCACCAGTGATTTCCGGACGGGGAACACTGAAGCTTTCTTT. Residues: CATSDFRTGNTEAFF. This chain joins TRBV24-1 and TRBJ1-1, with no clear D. Trimming pared 1 base from V and 1 base from J, leaving 9 bases between. This CDR3 spans 15 amino acids. From germline, CDR1 is KGHDR and CDR2 SFDVKD.

The J gene is TRBJ2-1, the V gene TRBV4-2; tentatively, D is TRBD2 (7 bases). Trimming took 4 bases from V and 5 from J, leaving 21 bases between them. Germline CDR1 LGHNA, CDR2 YNFKEQ. This CDR3 has 17 residues. The chain's CDR3 is CASSPWAGDTGNNEQFF. CDR3 nucleotides: TGTGCCAGCAGCCCATGGGCGGGGGACACGGGAAACAATGAGCAGTTCTTC.

This clonotype has only a few counts. The rearrangement uses TRBV5-1 and TRBJ2-7; 8 bases align to TRBD1. The junction had 5 bases not matched to a gene; V was cut back by 0 bases and J by 3 bases. The CDR3 covers 15 residues. Germline CDR1 and CDR2: SGHRS and YFSETQ. CDR3 coding DNA: TGCGCCAGCAGCTTGGATGGGACAGGAAACTACGAGCAGTACTTC. Translating it yields CASSLDGTGNYEQYF.

This clonotype was detected only a few times. V gene TRBV7-2 combines with J gene TRBJ1-2; D not certain. The germline V gene encodes CDR1 SGHTA and CDR2 FQGNSA. Trimming removed 1 base at V and 5 bases at J, with 8 bases between. CDR3 length: 13 residues. This CDR3 reads CASSLVGAYGYTF. CDR3 nucleotide sequence: TGTGCCAGCAGCTTAGTAGGCGCGTATGGCTACACCTTC.

This chain connects TRBV3-1 to TRBJ2-5; the D gene is possibly TRBD2 (5 bases). The DNA end favors TRBJ2-7, so the J call may be wrong. Germline V gene data show CDR1 as LGHDT and CDR2 as YNNKEL (reference sequence). The CDR3 extends over 15 amino acids. CDR3: CASSQAPLGGYEQYF. CDR3 bases: TGTGCCAGCAGCCAAGCCCCCTTAGGAGGCTACGAGCAGTACTTC.

The chain carries TRBV7-9 and TRBJ2-3, with D unclear. The CDR3 extends over 16 amino acids. In germline, CDR1 is SEHNR, CDR2 FQNEAQ (reference sequence). V was shortened by 5 bases and J by 7 bases, with 22 bases between the two germline ends. CDR3 DNA: TGTGCCAGCAGCGGAGTCCCGAGCCTCTCACTACATACGCAGTATTTT. This translates into CASSGVPSLSLHTQYF.